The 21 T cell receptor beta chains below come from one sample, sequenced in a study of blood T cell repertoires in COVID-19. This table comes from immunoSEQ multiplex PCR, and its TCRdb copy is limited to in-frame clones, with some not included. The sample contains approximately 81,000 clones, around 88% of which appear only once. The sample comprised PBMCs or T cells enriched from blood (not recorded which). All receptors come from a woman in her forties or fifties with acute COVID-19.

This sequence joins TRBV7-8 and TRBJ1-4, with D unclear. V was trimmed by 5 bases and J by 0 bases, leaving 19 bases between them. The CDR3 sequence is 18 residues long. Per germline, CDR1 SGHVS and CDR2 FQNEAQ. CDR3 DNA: TGTGCCAGCAGCACCCGACGGTGGGCAGGCACAACTAATGAAAAACTGTTTTTT. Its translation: CASSTRRWAGTTNEKLFF.

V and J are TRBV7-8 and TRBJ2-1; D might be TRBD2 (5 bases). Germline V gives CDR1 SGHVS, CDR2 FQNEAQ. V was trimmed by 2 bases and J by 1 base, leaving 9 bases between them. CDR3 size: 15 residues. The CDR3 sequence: CASSLLRVSYNEQFF. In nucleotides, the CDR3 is TGTGCCAGCAGCTTATTGAGGGTTTCCTACAATGAGCAGTTCTTC.

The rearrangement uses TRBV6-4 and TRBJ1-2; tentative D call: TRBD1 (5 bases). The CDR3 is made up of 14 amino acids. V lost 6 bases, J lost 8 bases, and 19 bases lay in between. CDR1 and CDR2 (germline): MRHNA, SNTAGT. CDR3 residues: CASRDPGGRGGYTF. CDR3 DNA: TGTGCCAGCAGGGACCCGGGGGGGAGGGGAGGCTACACCTTC.

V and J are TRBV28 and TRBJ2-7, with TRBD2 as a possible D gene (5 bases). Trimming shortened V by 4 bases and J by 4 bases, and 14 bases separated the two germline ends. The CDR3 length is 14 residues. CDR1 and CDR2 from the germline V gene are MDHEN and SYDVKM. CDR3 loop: CASSSSDWVYEQYF. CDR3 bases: TGTGCCAGCAGTTCGTCGGACTGGGTTTACGAGCAGTACTTC.

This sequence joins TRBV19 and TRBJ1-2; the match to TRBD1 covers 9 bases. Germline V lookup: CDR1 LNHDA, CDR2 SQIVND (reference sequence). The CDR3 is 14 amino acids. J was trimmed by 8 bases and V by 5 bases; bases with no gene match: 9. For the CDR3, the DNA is TGTGCCAGTAGTGACCACCGGGACAGGGAGGGCTACACCTTC. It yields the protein CASSDHRDREGYTF.

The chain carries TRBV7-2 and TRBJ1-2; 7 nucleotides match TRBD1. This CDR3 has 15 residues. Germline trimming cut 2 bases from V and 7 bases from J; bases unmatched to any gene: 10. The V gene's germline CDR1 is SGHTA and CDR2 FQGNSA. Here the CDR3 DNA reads TGTGCCAGCAGCTTAAGATTACAGGGGCATGGTGGCTACACCTTC. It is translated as CASSLRLQGHGGYTF.

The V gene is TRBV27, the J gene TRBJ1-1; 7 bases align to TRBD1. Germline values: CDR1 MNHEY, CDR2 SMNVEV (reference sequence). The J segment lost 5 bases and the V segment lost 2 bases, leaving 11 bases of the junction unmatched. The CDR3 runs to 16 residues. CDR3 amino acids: CASSLLWGRGQTEAFF. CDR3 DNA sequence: TGTGCCAGCAGTTTACTCTGGGGAAGGGGGCAGACTGAAGCTTTCTTT.

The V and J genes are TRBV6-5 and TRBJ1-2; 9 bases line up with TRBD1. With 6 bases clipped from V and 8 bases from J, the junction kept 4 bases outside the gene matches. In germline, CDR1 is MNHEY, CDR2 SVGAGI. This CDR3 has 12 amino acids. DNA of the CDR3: TGTGCCAGCAGCGGACAGGGGTGGGGCTACACCTTC. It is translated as CASSGQGWGYTF.

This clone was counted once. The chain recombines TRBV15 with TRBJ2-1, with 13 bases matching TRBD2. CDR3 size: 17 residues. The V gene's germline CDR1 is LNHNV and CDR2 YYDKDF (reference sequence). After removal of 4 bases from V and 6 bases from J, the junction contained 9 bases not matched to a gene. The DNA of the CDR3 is TGTGCCACCAGCACAAGGACTAGCGGGAGTGGTGGCAATGAGCAGTTCTTC. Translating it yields CATSTRTSGSGGNEQFF. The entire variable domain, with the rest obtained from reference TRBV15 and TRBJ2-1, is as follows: DAMVIQNPRYQVTQFGKPVTLSCSQTLNHNVMYWYQQKSSQAPKLLFHYYDKDFNNEADTPDNFQSRRPNTSFCFLDIRSPGLGDTAMYLCATSTRTSGSGGNEQFFGPGTRLTVL.

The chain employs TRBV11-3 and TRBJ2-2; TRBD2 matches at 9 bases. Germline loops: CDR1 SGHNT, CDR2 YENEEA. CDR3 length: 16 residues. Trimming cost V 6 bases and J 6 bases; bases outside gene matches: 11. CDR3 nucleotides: TGTGCCAGCAGGCGACCCGGGACTAGCTACGCCGGGGAGCTGTTTTTT. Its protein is CASRRPGTSYAGELFF.

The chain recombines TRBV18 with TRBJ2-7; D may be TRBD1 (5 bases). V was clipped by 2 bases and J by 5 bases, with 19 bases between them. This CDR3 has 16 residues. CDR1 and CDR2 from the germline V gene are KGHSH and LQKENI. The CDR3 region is CASSPMLTGIDNEQYF. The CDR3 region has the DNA TGTGCCAGCTCACCAATGTTAACAGGAATAGATAACGAGCAGTACTTC.

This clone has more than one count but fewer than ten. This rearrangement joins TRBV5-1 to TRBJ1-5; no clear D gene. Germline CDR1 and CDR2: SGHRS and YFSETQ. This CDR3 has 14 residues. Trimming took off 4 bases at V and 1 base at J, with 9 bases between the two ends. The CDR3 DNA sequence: TGCGCCAGCAGCGCGGGTGGGAGCAATCAGCCCCAGCATTTT. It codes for CASSAGGSNQPQHF.

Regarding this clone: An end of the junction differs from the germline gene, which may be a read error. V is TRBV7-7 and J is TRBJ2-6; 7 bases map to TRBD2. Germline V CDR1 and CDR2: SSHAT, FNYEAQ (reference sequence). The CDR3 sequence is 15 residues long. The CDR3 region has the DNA TGTGCTAGCAGCCCCACTAGCGTTGGGGCCAACGTCCTGACTTTC. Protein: CASSPTSVGANVLTF. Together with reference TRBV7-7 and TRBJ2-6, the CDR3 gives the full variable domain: GAGVSQSPRYKVTKRGQDVTLRCDPISSHATLYWYQQALGQGPEFLTYFNYEAQPDKSGLPSDRFSAERPEGSISTLTIQRTEQRDSAMYRCASSPTSVGANVLTFGAGSRLTVL.

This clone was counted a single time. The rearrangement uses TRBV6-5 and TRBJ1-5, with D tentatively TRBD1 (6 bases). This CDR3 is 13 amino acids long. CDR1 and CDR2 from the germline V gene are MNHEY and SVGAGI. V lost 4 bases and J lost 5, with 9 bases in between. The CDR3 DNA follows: TGTGCCAGCAGTTTACAGGGATATCAGCCCCAGCATTTT. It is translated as CASSLQGYQPQHF.

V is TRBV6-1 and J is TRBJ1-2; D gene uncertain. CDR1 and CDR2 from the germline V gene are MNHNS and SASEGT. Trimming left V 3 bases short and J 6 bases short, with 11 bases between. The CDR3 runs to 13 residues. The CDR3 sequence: CASSDSLVDGYTF. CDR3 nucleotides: TGTGCCAGCAGTGATAGCTTAGTAGATGGCTACACCTTC.

The CDR3 is CASSLGTGGYTDTQYF. CDR3 coding DNA: TGTGCCAGCAGTTTAGGTACAGGGGGATACACAGATACGCAGTATTTT. The rearrangement joins TRBV27 to TRBJ2-3, with 8 bases aligning to TRBD1. Germline assignment: CDR1 MNHEY and CDR2 SMNVEV (reference sequence). CDR3 length: 16 residues. The ends lost 2 bases at V and 2 bases at J; junction bases unmatched: 6.

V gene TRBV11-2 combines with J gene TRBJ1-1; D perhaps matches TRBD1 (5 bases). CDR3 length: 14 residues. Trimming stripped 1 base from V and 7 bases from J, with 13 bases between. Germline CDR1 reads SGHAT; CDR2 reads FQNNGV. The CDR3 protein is CASSLGRDRDEAFF. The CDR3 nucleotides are TGTGCCAGCAGCTTAGGGAGGGACCGGGATGAAGCTTTCTTT.

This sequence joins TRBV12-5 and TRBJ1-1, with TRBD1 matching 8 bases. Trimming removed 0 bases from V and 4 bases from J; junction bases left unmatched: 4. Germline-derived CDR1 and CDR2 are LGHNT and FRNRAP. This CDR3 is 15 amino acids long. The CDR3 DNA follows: TGTGCTAGTGGTTTGGTTTTGGACAGGGTCACTGAAGCTTTCTTT. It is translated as CASGLVLDRVTEAFF.

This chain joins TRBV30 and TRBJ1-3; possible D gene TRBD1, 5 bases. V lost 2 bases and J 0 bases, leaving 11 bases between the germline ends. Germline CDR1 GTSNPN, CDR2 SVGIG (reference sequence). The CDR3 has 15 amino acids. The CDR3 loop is CAWSLGHNSGNTIYF. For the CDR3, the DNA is TGTGCCTGGAGTCTCGGACACAACTCTGGAAACACCATATATTTT. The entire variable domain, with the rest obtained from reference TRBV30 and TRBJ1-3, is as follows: SQTIHQWPATLVQPVGSPLSLECTVEGTSNPNLYWYRQAAGRGLQLLFYSVGIGQISSEVPQNLSASRPQDRQFILSSKKLLLSDSGFYLCAWSLGHNSGNTIYFGEGSWLTVV.

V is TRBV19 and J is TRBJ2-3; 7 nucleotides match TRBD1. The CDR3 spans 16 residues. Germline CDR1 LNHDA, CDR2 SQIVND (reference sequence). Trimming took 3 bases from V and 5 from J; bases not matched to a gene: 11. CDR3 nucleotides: TGTGCCAGTAGTATTTTGAGGGGGCGAGATGGAGATACGCAGTATTTT. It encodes CASSILRGRDGDTQYF.

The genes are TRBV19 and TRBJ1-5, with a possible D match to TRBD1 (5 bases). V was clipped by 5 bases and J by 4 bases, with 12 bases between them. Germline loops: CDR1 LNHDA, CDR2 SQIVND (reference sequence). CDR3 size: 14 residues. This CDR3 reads CASSPSGGNQPQHF. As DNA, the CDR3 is TGTGCCAGTAGTCCATCCGGGGGAAATCAGCCCCAGCATTTT.